A single sample gave rise to the 5 T cell receptor beta chains below, sequenced in a study of STAT5B mutations in CD4+ large granular lymphocyte leukemia (dated by TCRdb to between 2021 and 2023). The receptor library was made with the immunoSEQ multiplex PCR assay. TCRdb limited this immuneACCESS table to in-frame rearrangements with V and J called. A share of clones is missing; checked studies link under half to unresolved V genes, and the rest is unexplained. The sample data list about 35,000 clones, and approximately 71% of these were observed just once. Around 1.7% of the sample is in the top ten clones. The source material was CD4+ T cells from blood buffy coats. These receptor sequences come from a human donor in good health.

The CDR3 reads CASTGGGGETQYF. The CDR3 region has the DNA TGTGCCAGCACCGGGGGGGGCGGGGAGACCCAGTACTTC. V is TRBV6-6 and J is TRBJ2-5; TRBD2 aligns across 8 bases. The CDR3 has 13 amino acids. Germline assignment: CDR1 MNHNY and CDR2 SVGAGI (reference sequence). V lost 7 bases and J lost 5; bases outside the gene matches: 6.

The gene calls are TRBV19 and TRBJ1-3; TRBD1 is a possible D gene (5 bases). Deletions cut 3 bases from V and 4 bases from J, with 13 bases between. CDR1 is LNHDA and CDR2 is SQIVND in the germline V gene (reference sequence). The CDR3 totals 15 residues. In nucleotides, the CDR3 is TGTGCCAGTAGTATCAGGCAAGGGGCGGGAAACACCATATATTTT. It translates to CASSIRQGAGNTIYF. Supplemented by reference TRBV19 and TRBJ1-3, the full variable domain reads DGGITQSPKYLFRKEGQNVTLSCEQNLNHDAMYWYRQDPGQGLRLIYYSQIVNDFQKGDIAEGYSVSREKKESFPLTVTSAQKNPTAFYLCASSIRQGAGNTIYFGEGSWLTVV.

V gene TRBV5-1 combines with J gene TRBJ2-3; TRBD1 agrees at 7 bases. V was pared by 4 bases and J by 0 bases, with 8 bases of the junction left unmatched. The germline V gene encodes CDR1 SGHRS and CDR2 YFSETQ. The CDR3 consists of 16 residues. CDR3 in DNA: TGCGCCAGCAGCCAGCAGACAGGGATGAGCACAGATACGCAGTATTTT. Encoded protein: CASSQQTGMSTDTQYF. The full variable domain, completed using reference TRBV5-1 and TRBJ2-3, is KAGVTQTPRYLIKTRGQQVTLSCSPISGHRSVSWYQQTPGQGLQFLFEYFSETQRNKGNFPGRFSGRQFSNSRSEMNVSTLELGDSALYLCASSQQTGMSTDTQYFGPGTRLTVL.

The gene calls are TRBV4-1 and TRBJ1-1; D may be TRBD1 (5 bases). This CDR3 contains 12 residues. The germline CDR1 and CDR2 sequences are MGHRA and YSYEKL. V lost 0 bases, J lost 10 bases, and 9 bases lay in between. Written as DNA, the CDR3 is TGCGCCAGCAGCCAAGAGGGGGGGGGAGCTTTCTTT. This translates into CASSQEGGGAFF.

The rearrangement uses TRBV7-9 and TRBJ2-2; D is uncertain. Germline loops: CDR1 SEHNR, CDR2 FQNEAQ (reference sequence). V was shortened by 4 bases and J by 5 bases, with 11 bases between the two germline ends. This CDR3 is 14 amino acids long. The CDR3 DNA follows: TGTGCCAGCAGCTGGCTAGGGATGACCGGGGAGCTGTTTTTT. It translates to CASSWLGMTGELFF.